Listed below are T cell receptor beta chains from one sample, sequenced in a study of molecular identifiers for immune sequencing clone quantification. TCRdb analysed the PCR reads with MiXCR anew, one entry per CDR3 protein. The sample records about 40,000 distinct CDR3 sequences, around 20% being singletons. The sequencing sample was made of naive CD8+ T cells from blood, with Jurkat cell RNA spiked in. All receptors derive from a human donor in good health. Some libraries in this study had Jurkat cell RNA spiked in. Both conserved end residues are part of each CDR3. The D gene is left open where the match is weak. Clone size is not always given. Where it is, it says once, few, many or a class for expanded clones.

clone size,V gene,D gene,J gene,CDR3 DNA,CDR3 protein
few,TRBV6-4,TRBD2,TRBJ2-1,TGTGCCAGCAGTGCCCTAGCGGGAAACGAGCAGTTCTTC,CASSALAGNEQFF
.,TRBV7-2,.,TRBJ2-2,TGTACCAGCAGCTGGAGAGGGCGAGGTGGGGCTGGGGAGCTGTCTTTT,CTSSWRGRGGAGELSF
many,TRBV12-3/TRBV12-4,.,TRBJ2-5,TGTGCCAGCAGTTTACAAGGACTCAATCAAGAGACCCAGTACTTC,CASSLQGLNQETQYF
many,TRBV5-5,.,TRBJ2-1,TGTGCCAGCAGCCCCCAAGGGCCTTACAATGAGCAGTTCTTC,CASSPQGPYNEQFF
many,TRBV12-3/TRBV12-4,.,TRBJ2-4,TGTGCCAGCATGGGACTGAGCAACATTCAGTACTTC,CASMGLSNIQYF
.,TRBV4-3,.,TRBJ2-7,TGCGCCAGCAGCCAAGATCAGGAGGCCCCCTACGAGCAGTACTTC,CASSQDQEAPYEQYF
many,TRBV3-1,TRBD2,TRBJ2-1,TGTGCCAGCAGCCAAGATAGTAGTTTAGCGGGATACAATGAGCAGTTCTTC,CASSQDSSLAGYNEQFF
few,TRBV7-9,.,TRBJ1-4,TGTGCCAGCAGTGACGACGTAATGGGGGCAACTAATGAAAAACTGTTTTTT,CASSDDVMGATNEKLFF
many,TRBV4-2,TRBD2,TRBJ2-1,TGTGCCAGCAGCCAAGCTAGCGGAGAAGAGCAGTTCTTC,CASSQASGEEQFF
few,TRBV7-8,TRBD1,TRBJ1-2,TGTGCCAGCAGCTTGGGACAGTACTATGGCTACACCTTC,CASSLGQYYGYTF
few,TRBV5-6,.,TRBJ2-2,TGTGCCAGCAGCTTTCAGAGGGGCTACTACACCGGGGAGCTGTTTTTT,CASSFQRGYYTGELFF
many,TRBV9,.,TRBJ2-7,TGTGCCAGCAGCGTAGGGTTGGGAGAGCAGTACTTC,CASSVGLGEQYF
.,TRBV28,.,TRBJ2-7,TGTGCCAGCAGTTTAGGCCCCCAAGGACACGAGCAGTACTTC,CASSLGPQGHEQYF
many,TRBV6-5,TRBD2,TRBJ2-1,TGTGCCAGCAGTACTGCTAGCGGGGGCTACAATGAGCAGTTCTTC,CASSTASGGYNEQFF
many,TRBV27,.,TRBJ2-7,TGTGCCAGCAGTTACCTGGACAGTTCCTACGAGCAGTACTTC,CASSYLDSSYEQYF
many,TRBV20-1,.,TRBJ2-1,TGCAGTGCTAGAGGGAGAGGGTCGGCGTACAATGAGCAGTTCTTC,CSARGRGSAYNEQFF
few,TRBV27,TRBD1,TRBJ1-2,TGTGCCAGCAGTACGAGTTCAGGGGGTAATGGCTACACCTTC,CASSTSSGGNGYTF
many,TRBV7-2,.,TRBJ2-7,TGTGCCAGCAGCTGGGACGGTTACGAGCAGTACTTC,CASSWDGYEQYF
.,TRBV11-3,TRBD1,TRBJ2-7,TGTGCCAGCAGCACAACAGGGGGCGGGCACGAGCAGTACTTC,CASSTTGGGHEQYF
.,TRBV7-9,.,TRBJ1-1,TGTGCCAGCAGCTTCGCAGGGAGGGAAGCTTTCTTT,CASSFAGREAFF
many,TRBV6-5,TRBD2,TRBJ2-1,TGTGCCAGCAGTTACTCCGCCGGACTAGCGGGGAATGAGCAGTTCTTC,CASSYSAGLAGNEQFF
many,TRBV9,.,TRBJ2-2,TGTGCCAGCAGCGTAGGACCCCGGGACACCGGGGAGCTGTTTTTT,CASSVGPRDTGELFF
many,TRBV10-3,.,TRBJ2-7,TGTGCCATCAGTGAGTCGATTCCTTACGAGCAGTACTTC,CAISESIPYEQYF
many,TRBV29-1,TRBD1,TRBJ2-1,TGCAGCGTTGACGGAACCCGGGACAGGGGCTCCAATGAGCAGTTCTTC,CSVDGTRDRGSNEQFF
many,TRBV12-3/TRBV12-4,.,TRBJ2-6,TGTGCCAGCACTACTTCCTCTGGGGCCAACGTCCTGACTTTC,CASTTSSGANVLTF
many,TRBV2,.,TRBJ2-1,TGTGCCAGCAGTGGGGGGCTGACGGATTTATTGAATGAGCAGTTCTTC,CASSGGLTDLLNEQFF
few,TRBV7-9,.,TRBJ1-2,TGTGCCAGCAGCATTAACTATGGCTACACCTTC,CASSINYGYTF
.,TRBV4-3,.,TRBJ2-1,TGCGCCAGCAGCCACACGACTTGGAATGAGCAGTTCTTC,CASSHTTWNEQFF
few,TRBV9,.,TRBJ2-7,TGTGCCAGCAGCGCCCGAGGTGAGCAGTACTTC,CASSARGEQYF
many,TRBV20-1,.,TRBJ2-7,TGCAGTGCCGATACAGGGCTGGAGCAGTACTTC,CSADTGLEQYF
many,TRBV7-9,TRBD1,TRBJ2-5,TGTGCCAGCAGGCGACAGGGGCGGAGGGAGACCCAGTACTTC,CASRRQGRRETQYF
many,TRBV9,TRBD2,TRBJ2-1,TGTGCCAGCAGCGCCAGACTAGCGGGAGCCTACAATGAGCAGTTCTTC,CASSARLAGAYNEQFF
many,TRBV5-6,.,TRBJ2-7,TGTGCCAGCAGCTTGTGGGGCGGGAACTCCTACGAGCAGTACTTC,CASSLWGGNSYEQYF
.,TRBV29-1,.,TRBJ2-2,TGCAGCGTTGAAGCAACAGGCACCGGGGAGCTGTTTTTT,CSVEATGTGELFF
many,TRBV15,.,TRBJ1-3,TGTGCCACCAGCAGGGGCGAATCTGGAAACACCATATATTTT,CATSRGESGNTIYF
many,TRBV20-1,TRBD1,TRBJ2-2,TGCAGTGCTAGAGATTGGGGGACAGTGAACACCGGGGAGCTGTTTTTT,CSARDWGTVNTGELFF
medium-sized,TRBV29-1,.,TRBJ2-6,TGCAGCGTTCCTGGACGAGGAAACTCTGGGGCCAACGTCCTGACTTTC,CSVPGRGNSGANVLTF